This T cell receptor (beta chain) was observed in a study of vaccination effects on CD4 cells after COVID-19 (dated by TCRdb to between 2021 and 2024). A note on the overall study: The ViraFEST assay stimulated PBMC with viral peptide pools and then used TCR sequencing to identify antigen-specific CD4+ T cell clonotypes by expansion. Post-vaccine samples across the study were collected a median of 72 days after the second dose, with a range of 14 to 241. The study compared SARS-CoV-2 spike-specific CD4+ TCR repertoires before and after mRNA vaccination in COVID-19 convalescent patients and infection-naive vaccine recipients. A total of nine to ten COVID-19 convalescent patients and several SARS-CoV-2-naive healthy vaccine recipients were included in the full study. Cultures from other donors in the study were sequenced with the Oncomine TCR Beta short-read assay on an Illumina iSeq 100. Each well held fewer than 2.5 million PBMC cultured in IMDM containing approximately 5.3% human AB serum, approximately 10 IU/ml IL-2 and gentamicin, along with about 9.3 ug/ml peptides. Beyond this particular receptor, the publication reports: Among healthy vaccine recipients, nearly all vaccine-induced clones were SARS-CoV-2 mono-reactive, and just 1 of 255 was cross-reactive with common cold coronaviruses. Clones induced by infection and clones induced by vaccination both contracted markedly at late timepoints after vaccination, which fits with T cell responses waning over time. The study was limited by a small number of convalescent patients and lacked early post-infection timepoints.

As regards this clone: It lacks a known antigen. Base-call qualities are not available, and no considerably larger clone is one nucleotide away.

Receptors were amplified or captured by the immunoSEQ multiplex PCR assay. DNA from the cultured and isolated CD4+ T cells underwent TCR beta CDR3 sequencing. In the source study's methods: Non-productive TCR sequences were discarded, and reads were trimmed to the CDR3 region, with only CDR3s of 7 or more amino acids retained. Antigen-specific clonotypes were identified using the MANAFEST web app by comparison of expansion in peptide wells against reference cultures. For clones to be considered positive, expansion at FDR<0.05 versus reference and all other wells, an odds ratio above 5, and a frequency above 0.1% in two replicate wells were required. A clonotype was defined as cross-reactive if the clonotype was significantly expanded both in SARS-CoV-2 spike wells and in at least one common cold coronavirus spike condition. Levenshtein distance calculated with the stringdist R package was used to assess CDR3 similarity, and unrooted trees were constructed with ape in R 3.6.1. TCRdb took over this immuneACCESS table, retaining in-frame rearrangements with V and J assigned. Such tables are incomplete; in checked studies, under half of the missing clones stem from an unresolved V gene, and the remainder is unexplained. D and trimming were read from the DNA, whereas the V and J calls and clone size are those reported in that table. This sample has under 55,000 clones in its table, and roughly two thirds of those were observed once. The ten most abundant clones make up around 6.7% of the sample.

After around 11 days of culture, CD4+ T cells were isolated with the EasySep CD4+ T cell isolation kit. Two doses of either the BNT162b2 or the mRNA-1273 mRNA SARS-CoV-2 vaccine were administered to participants. Healthy vaccine recipients had no prior SARS-CoV-2 infection, confirmed by negative nucleocapsid antibodies before and after vaccination. On days 3 and 7, half of the culture medium was replaced with fresh IL-2-containing medium. Unless otherwise noted, each peptide stimulation condition was cultured in triplicate wells. PBMC were separated from whole blood using Ficoll-Paque Plus gradient centrifugation and were then either cryopreserved at -140C or used fresh. The QIAamp micro DNA kit was used to extract genomic DNA from the cultured CD4+ T cells. The receptor was isolated from a human donor who received a COVID-19 vaccine. Here the sequenced sample was CD4+ T cells from PBMCs cultured without peptide, taken after COVID-19 vaccination.

The DNA sequence is given as TGTGCCAGCAGTTCAACAGGGATCATGAACACTGAAGCTTTCTTT. This encodes CASSSTGIMNTEAFF. Recombination connected TRBV6-5 to TRBJ1-1; the best D guess is TRBD1, with 6 bases matching. V gives up 4 bases and J gives up 0 bases, and the segment between their germline ends measures 12 bases. Its CDR3 holds 15 amino acids, cysteine through phenylalanine. The retained sequence is limited to the CDR3, 45 bases, with the frame set at the first base. From a lookup of the germline V gene, CDR1 and CDR2 are MNHEY and SVGAGI.